This entry concerns a single TCR beta chain. This record belongs to a study of CD8+ T cells in alopecia areata. Germline lookup yields CDR1 SEHNR and CDR2 FQNEAQ (reference sequence). V lost 2 bases to trimming and J lost 5 bases, with 6 bases between them. This CDR3 is 12 amino acids long. The treatment: oral pan-JAK inhibitor, 5-10 mg twice daily. Following extraction, RNA underwent reverse transcription to cDNA, which served as the sequencing template. Profiling relied on immunoSEQ multiplex PCR, and the TCRdb table lists in-frame clones only, not all of them. The repertoire consists of 190,000 or so clones, with more than 55% occurring once and the leading ten covering around 3.2%.

Sequencing used CD4+ T cells sorted from blood, obtained at week 4, from a patient treated with tofacitinib. This TCR came from a human donor with alopecia areata. The rearrangement links TRBV7-9 to TRBJ2-5, with D possibly TRBD1 on 6 matching bases. CDR3 nucleotides: TGTGCCAGCAGCTTACAGGGGGAGACCCAGTACTTC. Protein sequence: CASSLQGETQYF.